The 28 T cell receptor beta chains below come from one sample, sequenced in a study of OX40 agonist ivuxolimab in advanced cancers. Using immunoSEQ multiplex PCR, the repertoire was profiled, and TCRdb retains in-frame clones only, with some absent. The data hold more than 15,000 clones, with around 82% observed a single time. The sequencing here drew on CD4+ or CD8+ T cells sorted from blood, taken in a trial of the OX40 agonist ivuxolimab. Receptor source: an adult with an advanced solid tumor such as melanoma, head and neck, liver or kidney cancer.

This rearrangement joins TRBV5-3 to TRBJ2-7; TRBD1 aligns across 8 bases. TRBV5-3 has ORF status, its function being uncertain. The CDR3 sequence is 15 residues long. The trim removed 4 bases at V and 5 bases at J, leaving 11 bases unmatched. The CDR3: CARSTGTGPPHEQYF. The CDR3 DNA reads TGTGCCAGAAGCACAGGGACAGGCCCGCCCCACGAGCAGTACTTC.

The chain recombines TRBV29-1 with TRBJ2-1, with 9 nucleotides matching TRBD1. Per germline, CDR1 SQVTM and CDR2 ANQGSEA. CDR3 length: 14 residues. Trimming at V came to 7 bases and at J to 3 bases, leaving 7 bases not matched to a gene. The CDR3, as DNA: TGCAGCGCCGGGGACAGGGCGAGCTACAATGAGCAGTTCTTC. Translated: CSAGDRASYNEQFF.

This clone came up a few times. The chain uses TRBV5-4 and TRBJ2-5; 10 nucleotides agree with TRBD1. The V segment lost 7 bases and the J segment 2 bases; nucleotides outside the gene matches: 8. This CDR3 comprises 15 residues. Germline assignment: CDR1 SGHNT and CDR2 YYREEE (reference sequence). The DNA of the CDR3 is TGTGCCAGCCGTCCGGGGACAGGGGTTCAAGAGACCCAGTACTTC. This codes for CASRPGTGVQETQYF.

The CDR3 DNA sequence: TGTGCCAGCAGCTCTGCCGGGCGGGAGACCCAGTACTTC. Its protein product is CASSSAGRETQYF. The V gene is TRBV7-9, the J gene TRBJ2-5; D is unclear. The CDR3 sequence is 13 residues long. Deletions cut 4 bases from V and 5 bases from J, with 11 bases between. Germline loops: CDR1 SEHNR, CDR2 FQNEAQ (reference sequence).

The chain joins TRBV2 to TRBJ1-1; D ambiguous. This CDR3 has 15 residues. The V end lost 3 bases, the J end lost 1 base, and 12 bases lay between the germline ends. Germline lookup yields CDR1 SNHLY and CDR2 FYNNEI. CDR3 sequence: CASSDPRPGNTEAFF. The CDR3 nucleotides read TGTGCCAGCAGTGACCCGCGACCGGGGAACACTGAAGCTTTCTTT.

This clone was counted once. The V call is TRBV5-1, the J call TRBJ2-1; TRBD1 is a possible D gene (6 bases). The germline V gene has CDR1 SGHRS and CDR2 YFSETQ. V was clipped by 1 base and J by 9 bases, with 17 bases between them. The CDR3 totals 15 residues. The CDR3 region has the DNA TGCGCCAGCAGCTTGCCTCGGCTAGGGGGAAGTGAGCAGTTCTTC. It yields the protein CASSLPRLGGSEQFF.

This clone has only one observation. The chain is built from TRBV5-1 and TRBJ2-3; 7 bases agree with TRBD1. J was trimmed by 3 bases and V by 4 bases; bases with no gene match: 11. The CDR3 is 16 amino acids. Germline CDR1 SGHRS, CDR2 YFSETQ. The CDR3 bases are TGCGCCAGCAGCAGACACAGGGGATCTCAAACAGATACGCAGTATTTT. It specifies CASSRHRGSQTDTQYF.

The V gene is TRBV7-3, the J gene TRBJ2-3; the match to TRBD1 covers 7 bases. The CDR3 has 19 residues. J gave up 0 bases and V 1 base, and 13 bases lay outside the gene matches. The germline gives CDR1 SGHTA, CDR2 FQGTGA. The CDR3 coding sequence is TGTGCCAGCAGCTTAAGAGGCCTCCGACAGGGTGGGAGCACAGATACGCAGTATTTT. This translates into CASSLRGLRQGGSTDTQYF.

This chain links TRBV14 with TRBJ2-1; D might be TRBD2 (5 bases). The CDR3 is 14 residues long. The V gene lost 5 bases and the J gene lost 6 bases, with 14 bases spanning the gap. CDR1 is SGHDN and CDR2 is FVKESK in the germline V gene. The DNA of the CDR3 is TGTGCCAGCAGCATCCCGGGAACCCTCAATGAGCAGTTCTTC. As protein: CASSIPGTLNEQFF. The full variable domain, with the rest looked up from reference TRBV14 and TRBJ2-1, is EAGVTQFPSHSVIEKGQTVTLRCDPISGHDNLYWYRRVMGKEIKFLLHFVKESKQDESGMPNNRFLAERTGGTYSTLKVQPAELEDSGVYFCASSIPGTLNEQFFGPGTRLTVL.

Note on this clone: Compared with germline, one end of the junction differs, possibly owing to a read error. The DNA for the CDR3 is TGTGCCATCGGTGAAGGGGGCGAAGGAAAACTGTTTTTT. Translated, it gives CAIGEGGEGKLFF. This chain joins TRBV10-3 and TRBJ1-4; 7 bases agree with TRBD1. The CDR3 extends over 13 amino acids. Germline-derived CDR1 and CDR2 are ENHRY and SYGVKD.

The chain carries TRBV7-2 and TRBJ2-1; D remains ambiguous. Germline values: CDR1 SGHTA, CDR2 FQGNSA. This CDR3 contains 17 residues. Trimming stripped 4 bases from V and 2 bases from J, with 18 bases between. CDR3 nucleotides: TGTGCCAGCAGCTCAGCAGTGGCGAATCTAGCCTACAATGAGCAGTTCTTC. Translation: CASSSAVANLAYNEQFF. The full variable domain, rest sourced from reference TRBV7-2 and TRBJ2-1, is GAGVSQSPSNKVTEKGKDVELRCDPISGHTALYWYRQSLGQGLEFLIYFQGNSAPDKSGLPSDRFSAERTGGSVSTLTIQRTQQEDSAVYLCASSSAVANLAYNEQFFGPGTRLTVL.

As DNA, the CDR3 is TGTGCCAGCAGCTTAGCGAGGGATTGGGCAGCACGCGAAAAACTGTTTTTT. Encoded protein: CASSLARDWAAREKLFF. The gene calls are TRBV7-9 and TRBJ1-4; the D is unclear. V lost 0 bases, J lost 8 bases, and 19 bases lay in between. Germline loops: CDR1 SEHNR, CDR2 FQNEAQ (reference sequence). The CDR3 is 17 residues long.

The V call is TRBV28, the J call TRBJ1-4, with 8 bases aligning to TRBD1. Germline V lookup: CDR1 MDHEN, CDR2 SYDVKM. V lost 5 bases, J lost 8 bases, and 7 bases stayed unmatched. The CDR3 is made up of 14 amino acids. CDR3 in amino acids: CASSPGQGGEKLFF. The CDR3 nucleotides are TGTGCCAGCAGTCCCGGACAGGGAGGGGAAAAACTGTTTTTT.

The gene calls are TRBV4-1 and TRBJ2-1; D remains ambiguous. Trimming cost V 0 bases and J 7 bases, with 16 bases left between them. This CDR3 has 16 residues. Germline loops: CDR1 MGHRA, CDR2 YSYEKL. The CDR3 DNA is TGCGCCAGCAGCCAAGATTACGGACCTTTAAGGAATGAGCAGTTCTTC. Its translation: CASSQDYGPLRNEQFF.

The V gene is TRBV7-2, the J gene TRBJ1-3; 8 bases align to TRBD1. Germline lookup yields CDR1 SGHTA and CDR2 FQGNSA. The CDR3 is 13 residues long. Germline trimming cut 3 bases from V and 12 bases from J; bases unmatched to any gene: 7. The CDR3 loop is CASSLLTGVIIYF. In DNA form, the CDR3 reads TGTGCCAGCAGCTTGTTGACAGGGGTTATCATATATTTT.

V gene TRBV9 combines with J gene TRBJ1-2; D is undetermined. Germline-derived CDR1 and CDR2 are SGDLS and YYNGEE. Trimming took off 0 bases at V and 8 bases at J, with 14 bases between the two ends. CDR3 length: 14 amino acids. In DNA form, the CDR3 reads TGTGCCAGCAGCGTAGAAAGCGGTTTGGGAGGCTACACCTTC. Amino acids: CASSVESGLGGYTF.

The chain is built from TRBV6-1 and TRBJ1-1, with D unclear. The V end lost 3 bases, the J end lost 4 bases, and 9 bases lay between the germline ends. CDR3 length: 13 amino acids. The germline gives CDR1 MNHNS, CDR2 SASEGT. This CDR3 is CASSDRLITEAFF. The CDR3 nucleotides read TGTGCCAGCAGTGACAGATTGATCACTGAAGCTTTCTTT.

The chain has TRBV27 and TRBJ1-4; 8 bases fit TRBD1. Trimming took 1 base from V and 3 from J; bases not matched to a gene: 4. The length of the CDR3 is 16 residues. Per the germline V gene, CDR1 is MNHEY and CDR2 is SMNVEV (reference sequence). The CDR3 coding sequence is TGTGCCAGCAGTTTATATGGACAGGGAGCTAATGAAAAACTGTTTTTT. Protein product: CASSLYGQGANEKLFF.

This clone was seen only once. Written as DNA, the CDR3 is TGTGCCAGCAGTTCGGACGGGAGTCCTGGAAACACCATATATTTT. As protein: CASSSDGSPGNTIYF. V and J are TRBV27 and TRBJ1-3; D unclear. Germline assignment: CDR1 MNHEY and CDR2 SMNVEV (reference sequence). Trimming stripped 4 bases from V and 2 bases from J, with 12 bases between. The CDR3 sequence is 15 residues long.

The chain couples TRBV18 to TRBJ1-1; 8 bases align to TRBD1. CDR3 size: 18 residues. V was pared by 0 bases and J by 3 bases, with 12 bases of the junction left unmatched. CDR1 is KGHSH and CDR2 is LQKENI in the germline V gene. CDR3 sequence (DNA): TGTGCCAGCTCACCACCGGTCGGACAGGGTTCTTTATACACTGAAGCTTTCTTT. Its translation: CASSPPVGQGSLYTEAFF.

J is TRBJ2-7 and V is TRBV5-6, with 13 bases matching TRBD2. CDR1 is SGHDT and CDR2 is YYEEEE in the germline V gene. The CDR3 sequence is 15 residues long. V shed 2 bases and J 6 bases; nucleotides not matched to a gene: 5. In DNA, the CDR3 is TGTGCCAGCAGCTTTACGGGACTAGCGGGATTCGAGCAGTACTTC. As protein: CASSFTGLAGFEQYF.

This clone has only a few counts. The chain couples TRBV4-3 to TRBJ1-1, with D possibly TRBD1 on 5 matching bases. The V gene lost 0 bases and the J gene lost 3 bases, with 11 bases spanning the gap. Germline V gene data show CDR1 as LGHNA and CDR2 as YSLEER. The CDR3 covers 15 residues. The CDR3 nucleotides read TGCGCCAGCAGCCAAGATCAGGGTAAGGACACTGAAGCTTTCTTT. Translating it yields CASSQDQGKDTEAFF.

This chain uses TRBV6-5 with TRBJ1-3; no clear D. Trimming removed 11 bases from V and 5 bases from J, with 7 bases in between. CDR1 is MNHEY, CDR2 SVGAGI, per germline. The CDR3 runs to 10 residues. CDR3: CAVPRNTIYF. The CDR3 coding sequence is TGTGCCGTCCCGAGAAACACCATATATTTT.

J is TRBJ1-2 and V is TRBV6-6, with TRBD1 identical over 8 bases. There are 15 residues in the CDR3. Germline-derived CDR1 and CDR2 are MNHNY and SVGAGI (reference sequence). The trim removed 2 bases at V and 4 bases at J, leaving 6 bases unmatched. CDR3 sequence: CASSYPQGDAYGYTF. The DNA for the CDR3 is TGTGCCAGCAGTTACCCACAGGGGGATGCCTATGGCTACACCTTC.

The chain is built from TRBV7-2 and TRBJ1-5; D gene ambiguous. Trimming removed 5 bases from V and 1 base from J, with 12 bases in between. The CDR3 is 15 amino acids. CDR1 is SGHTA, CDR2 FQGNSA, per germline. CDR3: CASSPRTVSNQPQHF. The CDR3 region has the DNA TGTGCCAGCAGCCCGAGGACCGTAAGCAATCAGCCCCAGCATTTT.

V and J are TRBV7-2 and TRBJ2-7; 9 positions match TRBD2. Germline CDR1 is SGHTA and CDR2 is FQGNSA. J was trimmed by 1 base and V by 2 bases; bases with no gene match: 9. The CDR3 length is 17 residues. In nucleotides, the CDR3 is TGTGCCAGCAGCTTAAAGCAAACTAGCGGGTCTTCCTACGAGCAGTACTTC. Translation: CASSLKQTSGSSYEQYF.

The rearrangement uses TRBV7-9 and TRBJ1-1; D gene unclear. The CDR3 loop spans 11 amino acids. Trimming removed 8 bases at V and 1 base at J, with 5 bases between. CDR1 and CDR2 from the germline V gene are SEHNR and FQNEAQ (reference sequence). The CDR3, as DNA: TGTGCCAGCCTAGGGAACACTGAAGCTTTCTTT. This translates into CASLGNTEAFF.

This clone came up a few times. The chain links TRBV18 to TRBJ1-1; tentatively, D is TRBD1 (5 bases). The CDR3 runs 15 residues. Trimming removed 1 base at V and 5 bases at J, with 14 bases between. Germline CDR1 is KGHSH and CDR2 is LQKENI. The CDR3: CASSPRWDEGTEAFF. As DNA, the CDR3 is TGTGCCAGCTCACCACGATGGGACGAGGGTACTGAAGCTTTCTTT.